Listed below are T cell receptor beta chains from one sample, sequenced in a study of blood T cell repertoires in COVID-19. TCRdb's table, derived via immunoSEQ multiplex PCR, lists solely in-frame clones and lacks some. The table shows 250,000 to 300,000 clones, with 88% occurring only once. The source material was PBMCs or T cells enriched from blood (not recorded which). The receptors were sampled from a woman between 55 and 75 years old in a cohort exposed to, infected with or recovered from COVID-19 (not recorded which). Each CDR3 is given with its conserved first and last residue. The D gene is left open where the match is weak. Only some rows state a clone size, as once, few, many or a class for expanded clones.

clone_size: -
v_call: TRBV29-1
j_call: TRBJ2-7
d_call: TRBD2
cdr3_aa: CSVEEGGLAGGPRFYEQYF
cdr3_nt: TGCAGCGTTGAAGAGGGGGGACTAGCGGGAGGGCCCCGGTTCTACGAGCAGTACTTC

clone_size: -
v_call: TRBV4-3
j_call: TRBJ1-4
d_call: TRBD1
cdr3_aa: CASSQGDRDHEKLFF
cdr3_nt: TGCGCCAGCAGCCAGGGGGACAGGGATCATGAAAAACTGTTTTTT

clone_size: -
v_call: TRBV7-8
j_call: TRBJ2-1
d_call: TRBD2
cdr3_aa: CASSRLRRGTGLAGDKPYNEQFF
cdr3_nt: TGTGCCAGCAGCCGCTTACGTCGGGGAACGGGACTAGCGGGAGATAAGCCCTACAATGAGCAGTTCTTC

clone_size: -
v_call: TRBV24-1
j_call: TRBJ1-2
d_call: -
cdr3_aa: CATSRTAYNYGYTF
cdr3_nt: TGTGCCACCAGTCGCACAGCATATAACTATGGCTACACCTTC

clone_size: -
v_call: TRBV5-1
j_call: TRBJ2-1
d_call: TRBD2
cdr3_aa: CASSFGLAGGMYNEQFF
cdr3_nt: TGCGCCAGCAGCTTCGGACTAGCGGGAGGGATGTACAATGAGCAGTTCTTC

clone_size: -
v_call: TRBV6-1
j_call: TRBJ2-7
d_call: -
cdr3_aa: CASSENGGGYEQYF
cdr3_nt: TGTGCCAGCAGTGAAAACGGCGGCGGATACGAGCAGTACTTC

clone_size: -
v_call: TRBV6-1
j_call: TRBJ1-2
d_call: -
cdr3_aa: CASSEVGGDNYGYTF
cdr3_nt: TGTGCCAGCAGTGAGGTCGGGGGAGATAACTATGGCTACACCTTC

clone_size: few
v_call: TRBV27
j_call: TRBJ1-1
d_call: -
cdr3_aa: CASYRFSEAFF
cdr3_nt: TGTGCCAGCTACAGGTTTTCTGAAGCTTTCTTT

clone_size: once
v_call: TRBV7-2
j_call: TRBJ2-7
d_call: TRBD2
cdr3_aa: CASSPEGLAGGEQYF
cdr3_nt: TGTGCCAGCAGCCCAGAAGGACTAGCGGGAGGCGAGCAGTACTTC

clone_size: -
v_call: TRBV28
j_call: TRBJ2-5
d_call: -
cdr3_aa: CASSLGGRETQYF
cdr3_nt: TGTGCCAGCAGTTTAGGGGGGAGAGAGACCCAGTACTTC

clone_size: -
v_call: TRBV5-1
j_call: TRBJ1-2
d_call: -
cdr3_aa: CASSLEDIYGYTF
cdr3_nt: TGCGCCAGCAGCTTGGAAGACATCTATGGCTACACCTTC

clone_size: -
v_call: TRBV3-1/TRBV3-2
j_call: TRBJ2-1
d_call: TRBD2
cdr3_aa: CASSDSRLAGWNEQFF
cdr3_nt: TGTGCCAGCAGCGACTCGCGACTAGCGGGATGGAATGAGCAGTTCTTC

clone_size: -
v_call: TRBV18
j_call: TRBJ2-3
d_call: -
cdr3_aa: CASSSGISTDTQYF
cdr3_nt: TGTGCCAGCTCGAGCGGAATAAGCACAGATACGCAGTATTTT

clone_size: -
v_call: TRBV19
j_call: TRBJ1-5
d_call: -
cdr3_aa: CASSIPRRRATSNQPQHF
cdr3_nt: TGTGCCAGTAGTATCCCACGGAGGAGGGCGACAAGCAATCAGCCCCAGCATTTT

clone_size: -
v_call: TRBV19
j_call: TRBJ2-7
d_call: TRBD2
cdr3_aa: CASSIGLAGGYEQYF
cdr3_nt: TGTGCCAGTAGTATAGGACTAGCGGGAGGCTACGAGCAGTACTTC

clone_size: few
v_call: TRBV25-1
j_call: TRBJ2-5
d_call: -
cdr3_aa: CASSTGETQYF
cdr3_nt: TGTGCCAGCAGTACGGGAGAGACCCAGTACTTC

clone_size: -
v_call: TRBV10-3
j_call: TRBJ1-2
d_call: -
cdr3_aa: CAIGDLLQGFDYGYTF
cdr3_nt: TGTGCCATTGGCGACCTTCTACAGGGTTTCGACTATGGCTACACCTTC

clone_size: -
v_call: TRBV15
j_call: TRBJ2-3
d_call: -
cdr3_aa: CATSTEGGTDTQYF
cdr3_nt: TGTGCCACCAGCACCGAGGGGGGCACAGATACGCAGTATTTT

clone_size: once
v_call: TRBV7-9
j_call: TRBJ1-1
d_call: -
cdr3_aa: CASSPKSYIGGNTEAFF
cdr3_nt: TGTGCCAGCAGCCCCAAAAGCTATATCGGGGGGAACACTGAAGCTTTCTTT

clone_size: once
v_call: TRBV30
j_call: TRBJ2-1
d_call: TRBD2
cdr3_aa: CAWSLSGSWNEQFF
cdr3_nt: TGTGCCTGGAGCCTGAGCGGGAGTTGGAATGAGCAGTTCTTC

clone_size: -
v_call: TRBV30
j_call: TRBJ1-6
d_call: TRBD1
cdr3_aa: CAWAGGNSPLHF
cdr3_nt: TGTGCCTGGGCAGGGGGCAATTCACCCCTCCACTTT

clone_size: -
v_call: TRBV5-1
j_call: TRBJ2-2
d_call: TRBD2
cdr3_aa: CASSKGTTPNTGELFF
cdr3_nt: TGCGCCAGCAGCAAAGGGACTACCCCAAACACCGGGGAGCTGTTTTTT

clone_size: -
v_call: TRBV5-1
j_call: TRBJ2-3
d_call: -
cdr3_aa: CASSLGAQADTQYF
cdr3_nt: TGCGCCAGCAGCTTGGGAGCTCAAGCAGATACGCAGTATTTT

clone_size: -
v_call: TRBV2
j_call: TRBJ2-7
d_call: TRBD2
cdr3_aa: CASNRGLAEPTYEQYF
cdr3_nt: TGTGCCAGCAACAGGGGACTAGCGGAACCAACCTACGAGCAGTACTTC

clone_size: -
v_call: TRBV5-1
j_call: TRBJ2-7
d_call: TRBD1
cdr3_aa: CASSTTGVDYEQYF
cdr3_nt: TGCGCCAGCAGCACCACAGGGGTGGACTACGAGCAGTACTTC

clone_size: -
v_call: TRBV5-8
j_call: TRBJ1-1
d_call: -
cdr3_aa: CASRGGVNTEAFF
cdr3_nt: TGTGCCAGCAGGGGGGGGGTGAACACTGAAGCTTTCTTT